The T cell receptor (beta chain) under discussion was sequenced for a study of T cells in Graves' hyperthyroidism and ophthalmopathy. Findings and limits, study-wide: Most thyroid clonotypes expanded above 0.001 appeared in blood too.

The CDR3 length is 15 residues. The V end was cut by 7 bases, the J end by 3 bases, with 18 bases between. CDR1 MDHEN and CDR2 SYDVKM come from the germline V gene. Calling Graves' hyperthyroidism stable meant ophthalmopathy did not progress within 18 months. Patients aged 18 to 65 with hyperthyroidism were newly diagnosed, with duration under 2 months. This clonotype was detected a few times. Antigen unknown. Regions amplified from RNA transcripts were the TCR beta CDR3 regions. HTBI primers were used for first-round RT-PCR of the TCR CDR3. From the multiplex PCR reads, TCRdb called clonotypes with MiXCR, one entry per CDR3 protein. The sample has about 710,000 distinct CDR3 sequences, 16% seen once.

The clonotype was recovered from a man younger than 35 with Graves' hyperthyroidism. The specimen was blood. The rearrangement joins TRBV28 to TRBJ2-5; D might be TRBD2 (5 bases). The CDR3 region is CASTYLERGKETQYF. As DNA, the CDR3 is TGTGCCAGCACCTACCTTGAACGAGGGAAAGAGACCCAGTACTTC. Full variable domain (remainder filled in from reference TRBV28 and TRBJ2-5): DVKVTQSSRYLVKRTGEKVFLECVQDMDHENMFWYRQDPGLGLRLIYFSYDVKMKEKGDIPEGYSVSREKKERFSLILESASTNQTSMYLCASTYLERGKETQYFGPGTRLLVL.